Presented here are 27 T cell receptor beta chains from one specimen sequenced in a study of PD-1 blockade in classical Hodgkin lymphoma (dated by TCRdb to 2019 to 2021). The time point tag for this specimen amounts to: cycle 1 day 1 (C1D1), immediately before nivolumab initiation. All trial patients had relapsed after autologous stem cell transplantation, with cohorts A, B and C differing in prior brentuximab vedotin exposure. The method was the immunoSEQ multiplex PCR assay. Not all clones reach the TCRdb copy of this immuneACCESS table, which keeps in-frame sequences only. Checked studies attribute under half of the gap to unresolved V genes and leave the rest unexplained. The sample data list tens of thousands of clones, and about nine tenths of these were observed just once. The ten largest clones add up to about a tenth of the sample. The sequences come from peripheral blood mononuclear cells (PBMCs), collected at baseline. The receptors were sampled from a human donor with classical Hodgkin lymphoma.

The rearrangement joins TRBV19 to TRBJ1-2; 10 bases fit TRBD1. The germline V gene encodes CDR1 LNHDA and CDR2 SQIVND (reference sequence). V lost 6 bases, J lost 5 bases, and 15 bases stayed unmatched. The CDR3 has 17 amino acids. The CDR3 bases are TGTGCCAGTAGCGATCCGGGACAGGGGAGAGGGCCTTATGGCTACACCTTC. It codes for CASSDPGQGRGPYGYTF.

The V gene is TRBV28, the J gene TRBJ2-3; 8 nucleotides line up with TRBD1. CDR3 length: 15 residues. V was pared by 7 bases and J by 2 bases, with 8 bases of the junction left unmatched. CDR1 MDHEN and CDR2 SYDVKM come from the germline V gene. CDR3 residues: CASNSDRGYTDTQYF. CDR3 DNA: TGTGCCAGCAACAGCGACAGGGGTTACACAGATACGCAGTATTTT.

A single count supports this clone. The chain's CDR3 is CASRTAGSYEQYF. CDR3 DNA sequence: TGTGCCTCACGGACAGCAGGGTCCTACGAGCAGTACTTC. This chain uses TRBV5-4 with TRBJ2-7; the D gene is possibly TRBD1 (6 bases). Germline lookup yields CDR1 SGHNT and CDR2 YYREEE (reference sequence). The germline V and J ends were trimmed by 10 bases and 1 base, with 15 bases remaining between them. This CDR3 region has 13 residues.

This clone was detected a few times. This chain uses TRBV28 with TRBJ2-1; tentatively, D is TRBD2 (6 bases). Germline V gene sequence: CDR1 MDHEN, CDR2 SYDVKM. V lost 8 bases, J lost 4 bases, and 15 bases lay in between. The CDR3 spans 14 residues. Here the CDR3 reads CASSVVGLYNEQFF. In DNA, the CDR3 is TGTGCCAGCTCCGTGGTGGGACTTTACAATGAGCAGTTCTTC.

The V gene is TRBV5-8, the J gene TRBJ2-1; 9 bases align to TRBD1. The V gene end was trimmed by 2 bases and the J gene end by 5 bases; junction bases not matched to a gene: 8. The CDR3 covers 16 residues. Germline V CDR1 and CDR2: SGHTS, YDEGEE. The CDR3 is CASSLGVGDRDNEQFF. CDR3 sequence (DNA): TGTGCCAGCAGCTTAGGTGTAGGGGACAGGGACAATGAGCAGTTCTTC.

The chain links TRBV4-3 to TRBJ1-6; D call uncertain. Per the germline V gene, CDR1 is LGHNA and CDR2 is YSLEER. The CDR3 sequence is 13 residues long. V was clipped by 0 bases and J by 10 bases, with 7 bases between them. The CDR3: CASSQEIKSPLHF. CDR3 bases: TGCGCCAGCAGCCAAGAAATCAAATCACCCCTCCACTTT.

The chain has TRBV7-9 and TRBJ1-4, with D possibly TRBD1 on 6 matching bases. The V end was cut by 1 base, the J end by 7 bases, with 13 bases between. Germline V lookup: CDR1 SEHNR, CDR2 FQNEAQ (reference sequence). The length of the CDR3 is 15 residues. For the CDR3, the DNA is TGTGCCAGCAGCTTAGATCGCAGGGGAGGTGAAAAACTGTTTTTT. It encodes CASSLDRRGGEKLFF.

The chain joins TRBV19 to TRBJ2-2, with D possibly TRBD1 on 6 matching bases. This CDR3 is 14 amino acids long. The V end lost 5 bases, the J end lost 4 bases, and 11 bases lay between the germline ends. Germline loops: CDR1 LNHDA, CDR2 SQIVND (reference sequence). CDR3 in DNA: TGTGCCAGTAGTCAGGCCAGGGGCACCGGGGAGCTGTTTTTT. It translates to CASSQARGTGELFF.

This clone occurred a few times. The V gene is TRBV28, the J gene TRBJ2-7, with 9 bases lining up with TRBD2. CDR1 and CDR2 from the germline V gene are MDHEN and SYDVKM. This CDR3 comprises 13 residues. The V and J ends lost 8 bases and 4 bases, in that order; junction bases with no gene match: 6. CDR3 protein: CASRREGDYEQYF. The DNA for the CDR3 is TGTGCCAGCCGGCGGGAGGGGGATTACGAGCAGTACTTC.

The rearrangement links TRBV7-6 to TRBJ2-3, with 8 bases matching TRBD2. The ends lost 5 bases at V and 0 bases at J; junction bases unmatched: 4. CDR1 is SGHVS and CDR2 is FNYEAQ in the germline V gene. The CDR3 totals 15 residues. The CDR3 loop reads CASSPLAASTDTQYF. CDR3 sequence (DNA): TGTGCCAGCAGCCCACTAGCGGCTAGCACAGATACGCAGTATTTT. Full variable domain (remainder filled in from reference TRBV7-6 and TRBJ2-3): GAGVSQSPRYKVTKRGQDVALRCDPISGHVSLYWYRQALGQGPEFLTYFNYEAQQDKSGLPNDRFSAERPEGSISTLTIQRTEQRDSAMYRCASSPLAASTDTQYFGPGTRLTVL.

The chain combines TRBV27 with TRBJ2-7; a possible D gene is TRBD1 (5 bases). The germline V gene encodes CDR1 MNHEY and CDR2 SMNVEV (reference sequence). This CDR3 has 17 residues. The V end lost 0 bases, the J end lost 2 bases, and 17 bases lay between the germline ends. The CDR3 DNA reads TGTGCCAGCAGTTTATCCCGACACGGGTTAGGGGCCTACGAGCAGTACTTC. As protein: CASSLSRHGLGAYEQYF.

The V and J genes are TRBV9 and TRBJ2-2; possibly TRBD2 for D (6 bases). The CDR3 has 16 residues. Germline V CDR1 and CDR2: SGDLS, YYNGEE. Trimming removed 4 bases from V and 2 bases from J, with 15 bases in between. This CDR3 reads CASSTPRRGNTGELFF. CDR3 nucleotides: TGTGCCAGCAGCACCCCCCGGAGGGGAAACACCGGGGAGCTGTTTTTT.

The genes are TRBV29-1 and TRBJ2-1, with 10 bases identical to TRBD2. With 1 base clipped from V and 7 bases from J, the junction kept 13 bases outside the gene matches. This CDR3 is 17 amino acids long. Germline V gives CDR1 SQVTM, CDR2 ANQGSEA. This CDR3 is CSVEGDVSGRVRNEQFF. In nucleotides, the CDR3 is TGCAGCGTTGAAGGGGACGTAAGCGGGAGGGTCCGTAATGAGCAGTTCTTC.

CDR3: CASSLGSGLAMDEQYF. As DNA, the CDR3 is TGTGCCAGCAGCTTAGGGTCTGGACTAGCGATGGACGAGCAGTACTTC. V usage is TRBV11-3 and J usage is TRBJ2-7; 9 bases align to TRBD2. Germline CDR1 and CDR2: SGHNT and YENEEA. The CDR3 sequence is 16 residues long. V dropped 1 base and J dropped 5; count of bases not matched to a gene: 9.

The rearrangement links TRBV7-9 to TRBJ2-4; the match to TRBD2 covers 8 bases. Trimming removed 5 bases from V and 3 bases from J; junction bases left unmatched: 9. This CDR3 spans 16 amino acids. Germline CDR1 and CDR2: SEHNR and FQNEAQ (reference sequence). CDR3 sequence (DNA): TGTGCCAGCAGCCAGGGGCTAGCGGGCCTCAAAAACATTCAGTACTTC. It encodes CASSQGLAGLKNIQYF.

The J gene is TRBJ2-7, the V gene TRBV5-6; D unresolved. This CDR3 contains 13 residues. Trimming took off 1 base at V and 1 base at J, with 6 bases between the two ends. The germline gives CDR1 SGHDT, CDR2 YYEEEE. The CDR3 loop is CASSLSVSYEQYF. The CDR3 bases are TGTGCCAGCAGCTTGTCGGTGTCCTACGAGCAGTACTTC.

This clone was observed a single time. The chain couples TRBV27 to TRBJ1-1, with D hard to call. The V gene lost 6 bases and the J gene lost 1 base, with 12 bases spanning the gap. The CDR3 is 14 amino acids. CDR1 is MNHEY and CDR2 is SMNVEV in the germline V gene (reference sequence). The CDR3 sequence is CASSPIRRNTEAFF. DNA of the CDR3: TGTGCCAGCAGCCCCATAAGGAGGAACACTGAAGCTTTCTTT.

This chain uses TRBV5-1 with TRBJ2-3, with unresolved D. Germline assignment: CDR1 SGHRS and CDR2 YFSETQ. V was cut by 0 bases and J by 0 bases, with 5 bases left in between. The CDR3 runs 14 residues. CDR3 loop: CASSLDRSTDTQYF. The CDR3 DNA is TGCGCCAGCAGCTTGGACAGAAGCACAGATACGCAGTATTTT.

The chain carries TRBV5-6 and TRBJ2-1; 12 nucleotides align to TRBD1. CDR3 length equals 16 residues. The V gene end was trimmed by 4 bases and the J gene end by 7 bases; junction bases not matched to a gene: 9. Germline values: CDR1 SGHDT, CDR2 YYEEEE. The DNA of the CDR3 is TGTGCCAGCAGCCCCCCGGGGACAGGGGGCCGAAATGAGCAGTTCTTC. It specifies CASSPPGTGGRNEQFF.

The chain carries TRBV5-6 and TRBJ2-2; 10 bases are a match to TRBD2. V trimming: 4 bases; J trimming: 3 bases; junction bases outside the gene matches: 3. From germline, CDR1 is SGHDT and CDR2 YYEEEE. The CDR3 spans 15 residues. The CDR3 region has the DNA TGTGCCAGCAGCCCAACTAGCGGGGACACCGGGGAGCTGTTTTTT. Translating gives CASSPTSGDTGELFF. The variable domain in full, with the rest retrieved from reference TRBV5-6 and TRBJ2-2, is DAGVTQSPTHLIKTRGQQVTLRCSPKSGHDTVSWYQQALGQGPQFIFQYYEEEERQRGNFPDRFSGHQFPNYSSELNVNALLLGDSALYLCASSPTSGDTGELFFGEGSRLTVL.

The chain is built from TRBV10-3 and TRBJ1-2; 10 nucleotides match TRBD1. This CDR3 spans 17 amino acids. Germline values: CDR1 ENHRY, CDR2 SYGVKD. V shed 2 bases and J 4 bases; nucleotides not matched to a gene: 10. The CDR3 nucleotides are TGTGCCATCAGTGAGCCGAAACCCGGGACAGGGGTCTATGGCTACACCTTC. Translated, it gives CAISEPKPGTGVYGYTF.

The CDR3 region is CASSALSGGLGNTIYF. Here the CDR3 DNA reads TGTGCCAGCAGTGCCCTTTCGGGGGGGCTAGGAAACACCATATATTTT. This chain uses TRBV6-4 with TRBJ1-3; possible D gene TRBD1, 6 bases. The CDR3 spans 16 residues. Germline V lookup: CDR1 MRHNA, CDR2 SNTAGT. Trimming took off 4 bases at V and 4 bases at J, with 17 bases between the two ends.

A note on this clone: The sample has other DNA sequences that encode this CDR3 too. The chain has TRBV6-1 and TRBJ1-6; D is unresolved. This CDR3 is built from 14 residues. Germline assignment: CDR1 MNHNS and CDR2 SASEGT. Trimming took 7 bases from V and 5 from J, leaving 12 bases between them. CDR3 DNA: TGTGCCAGCACCTCCACCGGGGATAATTCACCCCTCCACTTT. It codes for CASTSTGDNSPLHF.

V gene TRBV9 combines with J gene TRBJ2-5; TRBD2 matches at 8 bases. This CDR3 is built from 16 residues. Trimming took 0 bases from V and 4 from J; bases not matched to a gene: 8. The germline CDR1 and CDR2 sequences are SGDLS and YYNGEE. Here the CDR3 reads CASSVAPGLGGETQYF. In nucleotides, the CDR3 is TGTGCCAGCAGCGTAGCGCCGGGACTAGGGGGAGAGACCCAGTACTTC.

This clone has a handful of counts. The chain uses TRBV28 and TRBJ1-1, with D uncertain. Trimming took off 3 bases at V and 10 bases at J, with 12 bases between the two ends. CDR1 and CDR2 from the germline V gene are MDHEN and SYDVKM. The CDR3 contains 12 residues. The CDR3 protein is CASSLRWGVAFF. Written as DNA, the CDR3 is TGTGCCAGCAGTTTGAGGTGGGGTGTAGCTTTCTTT.

The chain employs TRBV6-1 and TRBJ2-3; possibly TRBD1 for D (7 bases). Germline CDR1 and CDR2: MNHNS and SASEGT. Trimming took 3 bases from V and 2 from J, leaving 21 bases between them. This CDR3 comprises 18 residues. The CDR3: CASSEWRNQGGSTDTQYF. The CDR3 bases are TGTGCCAGCAGTGAGTGGCGGAACCAGGGGGGATCCACAGATACGCAGTATTTT.

The chain links TRBV27 to TRBJ1-1; D might be TRBD1 (6 bases). In germline, CDR1 is MNHEY, CDR2 SMNVEV (reference sequence). The CDR3 extends over 14 amino acids. Between the trimmed V and J ends, which lost 6 bases and 8 bases, there was a span of 19 bases. This chain's CDR3 is CASRSQGGGSEAFF. The DNA of the CDR3 is TGTGCCAGCAGGTCACAGGGCGGGGGTTCCGAAGCTTTCTTT.